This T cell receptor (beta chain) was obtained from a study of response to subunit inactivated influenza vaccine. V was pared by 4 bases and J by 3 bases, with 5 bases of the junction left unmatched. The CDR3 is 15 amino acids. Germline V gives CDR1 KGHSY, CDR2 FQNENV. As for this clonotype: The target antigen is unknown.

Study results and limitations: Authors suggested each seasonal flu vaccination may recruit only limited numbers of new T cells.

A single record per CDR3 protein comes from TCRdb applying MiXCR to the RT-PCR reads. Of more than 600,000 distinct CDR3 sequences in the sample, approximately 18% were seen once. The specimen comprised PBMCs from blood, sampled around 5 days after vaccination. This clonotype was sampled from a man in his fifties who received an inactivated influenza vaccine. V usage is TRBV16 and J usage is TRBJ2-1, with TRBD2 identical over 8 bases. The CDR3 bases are TGTGCCAGCAGCCGGGGACTAGTTGGCTACAATGAGCAGTTCTTC. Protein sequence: CASSRGLVGYNEQFF.